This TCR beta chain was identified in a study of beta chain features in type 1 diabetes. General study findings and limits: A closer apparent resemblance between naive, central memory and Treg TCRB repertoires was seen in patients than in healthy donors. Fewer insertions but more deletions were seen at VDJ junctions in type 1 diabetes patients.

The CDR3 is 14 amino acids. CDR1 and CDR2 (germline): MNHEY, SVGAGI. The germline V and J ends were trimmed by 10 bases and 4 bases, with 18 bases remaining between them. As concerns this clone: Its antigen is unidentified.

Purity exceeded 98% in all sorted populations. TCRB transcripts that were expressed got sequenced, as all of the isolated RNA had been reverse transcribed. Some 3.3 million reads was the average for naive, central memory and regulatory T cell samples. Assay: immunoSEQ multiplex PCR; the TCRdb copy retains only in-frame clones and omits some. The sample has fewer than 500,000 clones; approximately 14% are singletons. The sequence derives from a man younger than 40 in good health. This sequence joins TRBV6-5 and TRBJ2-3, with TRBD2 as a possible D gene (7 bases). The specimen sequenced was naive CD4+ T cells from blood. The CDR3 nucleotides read TGTGCCACCGCCCGGGGGGCCGGGGCAGATACGCAGTATTTT. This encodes CATARGAGADTQYF.